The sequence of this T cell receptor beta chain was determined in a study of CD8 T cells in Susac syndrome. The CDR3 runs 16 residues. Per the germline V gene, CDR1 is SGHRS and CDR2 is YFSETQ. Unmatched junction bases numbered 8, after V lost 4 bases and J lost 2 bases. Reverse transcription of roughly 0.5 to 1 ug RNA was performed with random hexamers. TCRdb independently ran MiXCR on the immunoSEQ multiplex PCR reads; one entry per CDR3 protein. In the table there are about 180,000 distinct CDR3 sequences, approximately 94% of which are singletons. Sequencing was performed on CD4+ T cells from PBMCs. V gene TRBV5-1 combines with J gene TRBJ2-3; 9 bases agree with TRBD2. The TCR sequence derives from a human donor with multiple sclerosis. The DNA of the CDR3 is TGCGCCAGCAGCCCAGAAGCGGGGGGATACACAGATACGCAGTATTTT. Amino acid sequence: CASSPEAGGYTDTQYF. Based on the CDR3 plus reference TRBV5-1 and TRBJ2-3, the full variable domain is KAGVTQTPRYLIKTRGQQVTLSCSPISGHRSVSWYQQTPGQGLQFLFEYFSETQRNKGNFPGRFSGRQFSNSRSEMNVSTLELGDSALYLCASSPEAGGYTDTQYFGPGTRLTVL.